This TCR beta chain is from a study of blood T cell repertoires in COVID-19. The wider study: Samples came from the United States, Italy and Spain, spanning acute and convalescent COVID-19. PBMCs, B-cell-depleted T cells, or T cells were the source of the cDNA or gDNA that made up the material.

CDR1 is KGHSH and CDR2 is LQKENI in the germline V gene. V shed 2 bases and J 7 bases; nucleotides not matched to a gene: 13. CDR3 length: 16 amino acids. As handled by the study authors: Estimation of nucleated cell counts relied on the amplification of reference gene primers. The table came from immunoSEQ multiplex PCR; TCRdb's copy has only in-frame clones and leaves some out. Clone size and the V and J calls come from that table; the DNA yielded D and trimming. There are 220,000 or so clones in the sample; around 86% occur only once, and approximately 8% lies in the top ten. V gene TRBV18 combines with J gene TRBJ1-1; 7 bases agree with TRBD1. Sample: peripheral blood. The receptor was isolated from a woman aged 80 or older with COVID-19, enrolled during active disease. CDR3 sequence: CASSPYPDRAAIEAFF. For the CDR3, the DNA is TGTGCCAGCTCACCATACCCCGACAGGGCTGCCATTGAAGCTTTCTTT.